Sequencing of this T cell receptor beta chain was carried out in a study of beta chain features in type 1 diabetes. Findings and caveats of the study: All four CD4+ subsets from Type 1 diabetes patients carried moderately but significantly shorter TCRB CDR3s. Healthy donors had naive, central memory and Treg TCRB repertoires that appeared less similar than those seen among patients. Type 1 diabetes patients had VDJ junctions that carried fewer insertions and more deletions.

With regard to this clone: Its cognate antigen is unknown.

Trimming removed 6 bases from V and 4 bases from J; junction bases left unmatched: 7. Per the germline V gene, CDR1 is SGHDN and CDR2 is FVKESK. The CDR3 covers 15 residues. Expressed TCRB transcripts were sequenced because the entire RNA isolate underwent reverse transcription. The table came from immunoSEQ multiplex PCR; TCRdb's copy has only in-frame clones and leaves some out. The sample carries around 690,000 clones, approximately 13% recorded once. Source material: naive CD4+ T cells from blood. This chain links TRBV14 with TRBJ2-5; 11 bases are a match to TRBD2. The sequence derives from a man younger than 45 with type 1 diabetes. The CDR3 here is CASRELAGVRETQYF. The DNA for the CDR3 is TGTGCCAGCAGGGAACTAGCGGGGGTACGAGAGACCCAGTACTTC.